This T cell receptor (beta chain) was captured in a study of blood T cells in healthy people across ages. This clonotype appeared a few times. The antigen is undetermined. PBMCs numbering at least 6.5 million were isolated per sample. Whole-study results and caveats: TCR beta diversity, measured per million T cells, fell in a roughly linear way with age. The study regarded diversity estimates from one million T cells as underestimates.

Germline V gene lookup returns CDR1 SGDLS and CDR2 YYNGEE. The V end lost 2 bases, the J end lost 5 bases, and 10 bases lay between the germline ends. The CDR3 is 14 residues long. With a J-beta primer mix and a sample-barcoded 5' primer, a second PCR ran about 6 to 11 cycles. Every single cDNA molecule received a tag from a template-switch adaptor with 12 random nucleotides. MiXCR was run by TCRdb on the 5' RACE reads, yielding one entry per CDR3 protein. This sample has some 1,800,000 distinct CDR3 sequences, with roughly two fifths found just once. The chain uses TRBV9 and TRBJ1-4; D call uncertain. The sequence derives from a human donor in good health. The specimen was blood. The CDR3: CASSVWVRNEKLFF. The CDR3 coding sequence is TGTGCCAGCAGCGTGTGGGTGAGGAATGAAAAACTGTTTTTT.